One sample yielded the 20 T cell receptor beta chains listed below, sequenced in a study of beta chain features in type 1 diabetes. Study-level results: Researchers report that Type 1 diabetes patients had moderately but significantly shorter TCRB CDR3s across all four CD4+ subsets.

The antigens these receptors bind are not known. All of the isolated RNA was reverse transcribed, so expressed TCRB transcripts were sequenced. Generated by immunoSEQ multiplex PCR, the TCRdb table keeps only in-frame clones and is missing some. The sample includes hundreds of thousands of clones, roughly 12% seen only once; the top ten take 0.01%. Sample: naive CD4+ T cells from blood. The receptors shown here come from a woman in her late teens or twenties with type 1 diabetes.

This chain uses TRBV29-1 with TRBJ2-7; D possibly corresponds to TRBD1 (8 bases). V lost 6 bases and J 7 bases, leaving 19 bases between the germline ends. Germline CDR1 and CDR2: SQVTM and ANQGSEA. The CDR3 runs 13 residues. The chain's CDR3 is CSVAGQEDVEQYF. The CDR3 bases are TGCAGCGTAGCGGGACAGGAGGATGTGGAGCAGTACTTC.

The chain uses TRBV7-6 and TRBJ1-2, with a tentative D call TRBD1 (5 bases). CDR3 length equals 11 residues. Deletions cut 8 bases from V and 7 bases from J, with 11 bases between. From germline, CDR1 is SGHVS and CDR2 FNYEAQ. CDR3 protein: CASRSGAGYTF. DNA of the CDR3: TGTGCCAGCCGATCTGGGGCTGGCTACACCTTC.

This clone was observed a handful of times. This sequence joins TRBV9 and TRBJ1-2; the match to TRBD1 covers 9 bases. Trimming removed 3 bases from V and 7 bases from J; junction bases left unmatched: 7. Germline V CDR1 and CDR2: SGDLS, YYNGEE. This CDR3 has 14 residues. In DNA, the CDR3 is TGTGCCAGCAGCGACAGGGGGCAATGGATTGGCTACACCTTC. It translates to CASSDRGQWIGYTF.

This clone was observed a few times. The chain couples TRBV21-1 to TRBJ2-1; the table's D call TRBD2 went unverified against the DNA. TRBV21-1 is described as a pseudogene. This CDR3 has 17 residues. CDR3 nucleotides: TGTGCCAGCAGCAAAGTGGATGCGGGAATCTCCTACAATGAGCAGTTCTTC. This gives the protein CASSKVDAGISYNEQFF.

The rearrangement uses TRBV5-4 and TRBJ2-4; D might be TRBD1 (6 bases). The CDR3 is made up of 14 amino acids. The V end lost 1 base, the J end lost 6 bases, and 11 bases lay between the germline ends. CDR1 and CDR2 from the germline V gene are SGHNT and YYREEE (reference sequence). Here the CDR3 DNA reads TGTGCCAGCAGCTTGTGGACAGCACCAAACATTCAGTACTTC. As protein: CASSLWTAPNIQYF.

The chain employs TRBV10-3 and TRBJ2-5, with 8 bases that match TRBD2. The germline CDR1 and CDR2 sequences are ENHRY and SYGVKD. Germline trimming cut 8 bases from V and 5 bases from J; bases unmatched to any gene: 7. CDR3 length: 13 amino acids. CDR3 coding DNA: TGTGCCATCGGGGAGACTAGCGTGGAGACCCAGTACTTC. Its translation: CAIGETSVETQYF.

The chain uses TRBV5-4 and TRBJ2-7; TRBD2 aligns across 14 bases. V shed 4 bases and J 3 bases; nucleotides not matched to a gene: 6. The CDR3 is 16 residues long. Germline V gene sequence: CDR1 SGHNT, CDR2 YYREEE (reference sequence). The chain's CDR3 is CASSAGLAGAVYEQYF. The CDR3 nucleotides are TGTGCCAGCAGCGCGGGACTAGCGGGAGCAGTCTACGAGCAGTACTTC.

This clone has a handful of counts. The sample carries other DNA sequences with the same CDR3. CDR3: CASSWGGGQETQYF. CDR3 coding DNA: TGCGCCAGCAGCTGGGGAGGGGGCCAAGAGACCCAGTACTTC. This rearrangement joins TRBV5-1 to TRBJ2-5; D might be TRBD2 (7 bases). CDR3 size: 14 residues. V lost 3 bases to trimming and J lost 1 base, with 10 bases between them. Per germline, CDR1 SGHRS and CDR2 YFSETQ.

V is TRBV11-2 and J is TRBJ2-3, with 14 bases matching TRBD2. The junction had 2 bases not matched to a gene; V was cut back by 3 bases and J by 0 bases. CDR1 SGHAT and CDR2 FQNNGV come from the germline V gene. The CDR3 length is 17 residues. The CDR3 protein is CASSFGTSGGSTDTQYF. The CDR3 DNA is TGTGCCAGCAGCTTCGGGACTAGCGGGGGAAGCACAGATACGCAGTATTTT.

This clone was recorded a few times. This chain uses TRBV28 with TRBJ2-1, with unresolved D. The CDR3 runs to 12 residues. V dropped 1 base and J dropped 10 bases, with 8 bases sitting between them. Per the germline V gene, CDR1 is MDHEN and CDR2 is SYDVKM. This CDR3 is CASSLSALEQFF. As DNA, the CDR3 is TGTGCCAGCAGTTTATCTGCACTAGAGCAGTTCTTC.

This CDR3 is CASGVGAAMNTEAFF. CDR3 coding DNA: TGTGCCAGTGGAGTGGGGGCAGCGATGAACACTGAAGCTTTCTTT. The chain combines TRBV9 with TRBJ1-1, with D possibly being TRBD1 (6 bases). Trimming removed 8 bases at V and 0 bases at J, with 17 bases between. Germline CDR1 is SGDLS and CDR2 is YYNGEE. The CDR3 runs 15 residues. The full variable domain, rest sourced from reference TRBV9 and TRBJ1-1, is DSGVTQTPKHLITATGQRVTLRCSPRSGDLSVYWYQQSLDQGLQFLIQYYNGEERAKGNILERFSAQQFPDLHSELNLSSLELGDSALYFCASGVGAAMNTEAFFGQGTRLTVV.

This clone was counted between two and nine times. The V gene is TRBV13, the J gene TRBJ2-7; TRBD1 agrees at 7 bases. This CDR3 is built from 13 residues. CDR1 is PRHDT and CDR2 is FYEKMQ in the germline V gene (reference sequence). After removal of 5 bases from V and 0 bases from J, the junction contained 1 base not matched to a gene. The CDR3 is CASSRTGSYEQYF. DNA for the CDR3: TGTGCCAGCAGCAGGACAGGCTCCTACGAGCAGTACTTC.

V gene TRBV5-1 combines with J gene TRBJ1-2, with D possibly being TRBD1 (5 bases). The CDR3 is 15 amino acids. V gave up 2 bases and J gave up 3 bases, with 14 bases separating them. Germline V gene lookup returns CDR1 SGHRS and CDR2 YFSETQ. The CDR3: CASSLGTGGDYGYTF. As DNA, the CDR3 is TGCGCCAGCAGCTTAGGGACGGGGGGTGACTATGGCTACACCTTC. Full variable domain (missing parts from reference TRBV5-1 and TRBJ1-2): KAGVTQTPRYLIKTRGQQVTLSCSPISGHRSVSWYQQTPGQGLQFLFEYFSETQRNKGNFPGRFSGRQFSNSRSEMNVSTLELGDSALYLCASSLGTGGDYGYTFGSGTRLTVV.

CDR3 residues: CASSLTPSGISFYEQYF. CDR3 DNA sequence: TGTGCCAGCAGCTTAACTCCCTCAGGGATCTCCTTCTACGAGCAGTACTTC. This chain joins TRBV11-2 and TRBJ2-7, with D perhaps matching TRBD1 (5 bases). Germline CDR1 and CDR2: SGHAT and FQNNGV. The CDR3 has 17 residues. The germline V and J ends were trimmed by 2 bases and 3 bases, with 20 bases remaining between them.

This clone was detected a few times. The J gene is TRBJ2-1, the V gene TRBV4-3, with 9 bases lining up with TRBD2. V was pared by 4 bases and J by 8 bases, with 9 bases of the junction left unmatched. CDR3 length: 15 residues. Germline V gene sequence: CDR1 LGHNA, CDR2 YSLEER. Here the CDR3 DNA reads TGCGCCAGCAGCCTCACGGCGGGAGGGGGGCATGAGCAGTTCTTC. Translating gives CASSLTAGGGHEQFF.

This clone has just a few counts. J is TRBJ2-7 and V is TRBV28; perhaps TRBD1 as D (6 bases). The germline V and J ends were trimmed by 6 bases and 4 bases, with 19 bases remaining between them. Per the germline V gene, CDR1 is MDHEN and CDR2 is SYDVKM. The CDR3 consists of 15 residues. The chain's CDR3 is CASSPPNRVVYEQYF. In DNA form, the CDR3 reads TGTGCCAGCAGCCCCCCCAACAGGGTTGTGTACGAGCAGTACTTC.

This clone was counted between two and nine times. The rearrangement uses TRBV4-3 and TRBJ2-7; tentatively, D is TRBD1 (5 bases). The CDR3 sequence is 17 residues long. The V and J ends lost 3 bases and 2 bases respectively, with 20 bases between them. CDR1 and CDR2 from the germline V gene are LGHNA and YSLEER. The CDR3: CASSQFQGPGTTYEQYF. CDR3 in DNA: TGCGCCAGCAGCCAGTTCCAGGGTCCGGGCACCACCTACGAGCAGTACTTC.

The chain has TRBV9 and TRBJ2-3, with D perhaps matching TRBD2 (5 bases). V lost 0 bases to trimming and J lost 4 bases, with 9 bases between them. Germline V CDR1 and CDR2: SGDLS, YYNGEE. This CDR3 region has 14 residues. The chain's CDR3 is CASSVEGAADTQYF. The CDR3 DNA reads as TGTGCCAGCAGCGTAGAGGGAGCGGCAGATACGCAGTATTTT.

The gene calls are TRBV11-2 and TRBJ1-1; D is ambiguous. CDR1 is SGHAT and CDR2 is FQNNGV in the germline V gene. V lost 1 base and J 10 bases, leaving 13 bases between the germline ends. This CDR3 region has 13 residues. CDR3 protein: CASSLVVRPRAFF. CDR3 nucleotide sequence: TGTGCCAGCAGCTTAGTAGTGAGGCCCAGAGCTTTCTTT.

This clone has a handful of counts. The rearrangement uses TRBV6-5 and TRBJ2-7; the match to TRBD1 covers 11 bases. This CDR3 has 14 amino acids. The V and J ends lost 4 bases and 7 bases, in that order; junction bases with no gene match: 6. CDR1 is MNHEY and CDR2 is SVGAGI in the germline V gene. DNA for the CDR3: TGTGCCAGCAGTTTAGGGACAGGGGGTGTAGAGCAGTACTTC. It encodes CASSLGTGGVEQYF.